This entry lists 22 T cell receptor beta chains sequenced from one sample in a study of blood T cell repertoires in COVID-19. The table came from immunoSEQ multiplex PCR; TCRdb's copy has only in-frame clones and leaves some out. The profile shows about 95,000 clones, approximately 91% of them singletons. The sample taken for sequencing was peripheral blood. The receptors here all came from a man aged 60 to 75 with COVID-19, enrolled during active disease.

The gene calls are TRBV5-1 and TRBJ2-7; D is possibly TRBD1 (6 bases). The CDR3 is 15 residues long. The V gene lost 0 bases and the J gene lost 7 bases, with 17 bases spanning the gap. Germline V gives CDR1 SGHRS, CDR2 YFSETQ. The CDR3 region is CASSLEGTPPIEQYF. The CDR3 DNA follows: TGCGCCAGCAGCTTGGAAGGGACACCTCCTATAGAGCAGTACTTC.

This rearrangement joins TRBV30 to TRBJ1-5, with no clear D. The CDR3 consists of 14 residues. Germline V CDR1 and CDR2: GTSNPN, SVGIG (reference sequence). V dropped 2 bases and J dropped 4 bases, with 12 bases sitting between them. As DNA, the CDR3 is TGTGCCTGGAGTAGCGACGCGGGGAATCAGCCCCAGCATTTT. Its translation: CAWSSDAGNQPQHF.

The gene calls are TRBV10-1 and TRBJ1-1, with D hard to call. Germline assignment: CDR1 WNHNN and CDR2 SYGVQD (reference sequence). The CDR3 totals 13 residues. Trimming cost V 4 bases and J 3 bases, with 9 bases left between them. This chain's CDR3 is CASSAEGYTEAFF. CDR3 bases: TGCGCCAGCAGTGCAGAGGGATACACTGAAGCTTTCTTT.

The chain couples TRBV18 to TRBJ2-1; 8 bases match TRBD2. J was trimmed by 7 bases and V by 6 bases; bases with no gene match: 8. The length of the CDR3 is 14 residues. Germline V gene lookup returns CDR1 KGHSH and CDR2 LQKENI. CDR3 DNA sequence: TGTGCCAGCTCCCCAGGGGTAGCGGGGAATGAGCAGTTCTTC. Protein sequence: CASSPGVAGNEQFF.

The rearrangement joins TRBV2 to TRBJ2-1; D unresolved. The CDR3 sequence is 11 residues long. The V gene lost 5 bases and the J gene lost 4 bases, with 3 bases spanning the gap. The germline CDR1 and CDR2 sequences are SNHLY and FYNNEI. CDR3 in amino acids: CASSSYNEQFF. DNA of the CDR3: TGTGCCAGCAGTTCTTACAATGAGCAGTTCTTC.

The CDR3, as DNA: TGTGCCAGCAGTCGACTAGCGGGAGTACAAGAGACCCAGTACTTC. Protein: CASSRLAGVQETQYF. The chain carries TRBV27 and TRBJ2-5, with 12 bases identical to TRBD2. The CDR3 loop spans 15 amino acids. Trimming cost V 5 bases and J 2 bases; bases outside gene matches: 3. Germline-derived CDR1 and CDR2 are MNHEY and SMNVEV (reference sequence).

This sequence joins TRBV7-9 and TRBJ1-5; 11 bases match TRBD1. Germline-derived CDR1 and CDR2 are SEHNR and FQNEAQ (reference sequence). Trimming removed 3 bases from V and 4 bases from J; junction bases left unmatched: 2. The CDR3 has 15 amino acids. In DNA form, the CDR3 reads TGTGCCAGCAGCTTGGACAGGGGGCTGAATCAGCCCCAGCATTTT. This codes for CASSLDRGLNQPQHF.

In nucleotides, the CDR3 is TGTGCCAGCAGCGAACAGGGGGCGGGCTATGGCTACACCTTC. The encoded protein is CASSEQGAGYGYTF. The genes are TRBV5-4 and TRBJ1-2, with 9 bases matching TRBD1. Germline CDR1 is SGHNT and CDR2 is YYREEE (reference sequence). Losses at the gene ends were 4 bases for V and 4 bases for J; bases not matched to a gene: 5. The CDR3 has 14 residues.

The V gene is TRBV7-9, the J gene TRBJ2-1, with TRBD2 matching 10 bases. The CDR3 totals 15 residues. Germline CDR1 and CDR2: SEHNR and FQNEAQ (reference sequence). V was pared by 5 bases and J by 7 bases, with 8 bases of the junction left unmatched. CDR3 region: CASSVSGRPTNEQFF. DNA of the CDR3: TGTGCCAGCAGCGTTAGCGGGAGGCCCACAAATGAGCAGTTCTTC.

The chain employs TRBV21-1 and TRBJ1-2. TRBV21-1 is classified as a pseudogene. CDR3 size: 16 residues. The DNA for the CDR3 is TGTGCCAGCAGCAAAAATGGAGCACCAGCTAACTATGGCTACACCTTC. Protein sequence: CASSKNGAPANYGYTF.

V is TRBV10-3 and J is TRBJ1-3; D ambiguous. Germline V gives CDR1 ENHRY, CDR2 SYGVKD. The germline V and J ends were trimmed by 0 bases and 3 bases, with 15 bases remaining between them. The CDR3 runs to 17 residues. CDR3 sequence reads: CAISESTPTVVGNTIYF. Here the CDR3 DNA reads TGTGCCATCAGTGAGTCGACCCCAACAGTGGTTGGAAACACCATATATTTT.

V usage is TRBV10-3 and J usage is TRBJ2-5; 12 bases fit TRBD1. Per germline, CDR1 ENHRY and CDR2 SYGVKD. The CDR3 has 16 amino acids. The V gene end was trimmed by 2 bases and the J gene end by 4 bases; junction bases not matched to a gene: 5. The CDR3 sequence: CAISERGQGAGETQYF. The CDR3, as DNA: TGTGCCATCAGTGAGCGGGGACAGGGGGCAGGAGAGACCCAGTACTTC.

The chain recombines TRBV16 with TRBJ1-1; D is ambiguous. The V gene lost 2 bases and the J gene lost 2 bases, with 6 bases spanning the gap. The CDR3 spans 13 residues. Looked up from germline, CDR1 is KGHSY and CDR2 is FQNENV. For the CDR3, the DNA is TGTGCCAGCAGCCAAATAGCAAACACTGAAGCTTTCTTT. Its translation is CASSQIANTEAFF. The whole variable domain, remainder taken from reference TRBV16 and TRBJ1-1, is GEEVAQTPKHLVRGEGQKAKLYCAPIKGHSYVFWYQQVLKNEFKFLISFQNENVFDETGMPKERFSAKCLPNSPCSLEIQATKLEDSAVYFCASSQIANTEAFFGQGTRLTVV.

This clone has just one count. The gene calls are TRBV4-2 and TRBJ2-2; 9 positions match TRBD2. The CDR3 covers 18 residues. Looked up from germline, CDR1 is LGHNA and CDR2 is YNFKEQ. J lost 4 bases, V lost 4 bases, and 13 bases had no gene match. CDR3 in DNA: TGTGCCAGCAGCCCCCGGTTCGCGGGAGGGCCGAGCACCGGGGAGCTGTTTTTT. Translated: CASSPRFAGGPSTGELFF.

The chain is built from TRBV4-2 and TRBJ1-1; TRBD1 matches at 11 bases. From germline, CDR1 is LGHNA and CDR2 YNFKEQ. V shed 0 bases and J 5 bases; nucleotides not matched to a gene: 2. The CDR3 consists of 15 residues. The CDR3 sequence: CASSQEGTGGTEAFF. In nucleotides, the CDR3 is TGTGCCAGCAGCCAAGAGGGGACAGGGGGAACTGAAGCTTTCTTT.

The V and J genes are TRBV19 and TRBJ2-1, with 8 bases aligning to TRBD2. J gave up 2 bases and V 4 bases, and 7 bases lay outside the gene matches. The CDR3 runs 16 residues. Germline CDR1 reads LNHDA; CDR2 reads SQIVND (reference sequence). The CDR3 DNA follows: TGTGCCAGTAGTAGACAGCGGGAGCCGGCCTACAATGAGCAGTTCTTC. Residues: CASSRQREPAYNEQFF.

The chain has TRBV6-1 and TRBJ2-3, with D possibly being TRBD2 (6 bases). The CDR3 runs 17 residues. Germline V gene data show CDR1 as MNHNS and CDR2 as SASEGT. Deletions cut 1 base from V and 5 bases from J, with 19 bases between. The CDR3 spells CASSEVFGSGRRDTQYF. The CDR3 region has the DNA TGTGCCAGCAGTGAAGTCTTCGGTAGCGGACGAAGAGATACGCAGTATTTT.

The V call is TRBV30, the J call TRBJ1-4; D ambiguous. V was pared by 5 bases and J by 0 bases, with 10 bases between. This CDR3 is built from 14 residues. The germline V gene has CDR1 GTSNPN and CDR2 SVGIG (reference sequence). The CDR3 protein is CAWAQTTTNEKLFF. The CDR3 DNA follows: TGTGCCTGGGCCCAGACAACAACTAATGAAAAACTGTTTTTT.

A word on this clone: Possible read error: a much larger clone is one base away. The chain's CDR3 is CASRRESYEQYF. The CDR3 nucleotides read TGTGCCAGCAGGCGGGAATCCTACGAGCAGTACTTC. The gene calls are TRBV11-3 and TRBJ2-7; tentative D call: TRBD2 (6 bases). The V end was cut by 6 bases, the J end by 1 base, with 7 bases between. Per germline, CDR1 SGHNT and CDR2 YENEEA. The CDR3 covers 12 residues.

The rearrangement joins TRBV7-8 to TRBJ2-1, with a possible D match to TRBD2 (6 bases). Germline V gene lookup returns CDR1 SGHVS and CDR2 FQNEAQ. V was shortened by 0 bases and J by 0 bases, with 12 bases between the two germline ends. The CDR3 has 17 amino acids. For the CDR3, the DNA is TGTGCCAGCAGCTTAGCTGTCGGGGGTAGCTCCTACAATGAGCAGTTCTTC. Protein product: CASSLAVGGSSYNEQFF.

The chain has TRBV6-5 and TRBJ1-4, with 7 bases lining up with TRBD1. Germline V gene sequence: CDR1 MNHEY, CDR2 SVGAGI. CDR3 size: 14 residues. J was trimmed by 4 bases and V by 6 bases; bases with no gene match: 5. CDR3 DNA sequence: TGTGCCAGCAGAAAGGGGACAGATAATGAAAAACTGTTTTTT. Its protein product is CASRKGTDNEKLFF.

The chain is built from TRBV29-1 and TRBJ1-2; 7 bases agree with TRBD1. The CDR3 spans 12 residues. V was clipped by 7 bases and J by 7 bases; unmatched bases: 9. CDR1 is SQVTM, CDR2 ANQGSEA, per germline. CDR3 residues: CSGFRQGGGYTF. As DNA, the CDR3 is TGCAGCGGCTTCCGACAGGGTGGTGGCTACACCTTC.